The following is a TCR beta chain sequence with its context. This clonotype occurred many times. The antigen it recognizes is unknown. Base qualities are not recorded, but no much larger clone differs from it by a single base. Deletion took 3 bases off V and 0 bases off J, with a span of 9 bases between the germline ends. The CDR3 starts with the cysteine, ends with the phenylalanine, and has 14 residues. Only CDR3 DNA is held: 42 bases, read in frame from base 1. For CDR1 and CDR2, the germline V gene (reference sequence) lists SEHNR and FQNEAQ. This sample stems from a study of T-cell reconstitution after alpha-beta-depleted transplantation in children (dated by TCRdb to about 2016). Regarding the research as a whole: The study quantitatively tracked T-cell immune reconstitution after TCRalphabeta/CD19-depleted allogeneic hematopoietic cell transplantation in children using TCR repertoire profiling.

Receptors were amplified or captured by PCR. TCRdb records Illumina HiSeq 2500 as the sequencer. TCR libraries were prepared with molecular barcoding, using unique molecular identifiers to normalize TCRbeta repertoire quantification. Starting from the raw public reads, TCRdb applied fastp trimming at Q25, assembled clones with MiXCR and retained in-frame beta chains. Rows with one shared CDR3 protein collapse into an entry with the most common genes and DNA. Present in this sample are about 540,000 distinct CDR3 sequences, about a sixth of which were seen just once. The ten biggest clones cover roughly 3.3% of the sample.

This receptor was identified in a human donor who donated a stem cell graft to a child with acute lymphoblastic leukemia. The sequence links TRBV7-9 to TRBJ2-7, with no confident D gene call. Here the sequenced sample was PBMCs from the stem cell graft donor, taken from the stem cell graft. The CDR3 here reads CASSLFDTSYEQYF. The nucleotides are TGTGCCAGCAGCTTGTTCGATACCTCCTACGAGCAGTACTTC.